This entry lists 9 T cell receptor beta chains sequenced from one sample in a study of blood T cell repertoires in COVID-19. Some clones are missing from TCRdb's copy, which holds only in-frame ones; the method was immunoSEQ multiplex PCR. The sample holds under 200,000 clones; more than 75% are singletons and the top ten take roughly 5%. Sequencing was carried out using peripheral blood. The receptor source for this set is a woman between 45 and 65 years old with COVID-19, enrolled during active disease.

V is TRBV24-1 and J is TRBJ2-1; 13 bases are shared with TRBD2. The germline V gene has CDR1 KGHDR and CDR2 SFDVKD. V was clipped by 3 bases and J by 8 bases; unmatched bases: 6. CDR3 length equals 16 residues. The CDR3 is CATSDPLAGGPDEQFF. CDR3 bases: TGTGCCACCAGTGATCCACTAGCGGGGGGGCCTGATGAGCAGTTCTTC.

The chain combines TRBV9 with TRBJ2-3; TRBD2 matches 8 bases. CDR3 size: 16 residues. Losses at the gene ends were 3 bases for V and 2 bases for J; bases not matched to a gene: 8. Germline V gene data show CDR1 as SGDLS and CDR2 as YYNGEE. The CDR3 DNA reads TGTGCCAGCAGCGGAGCGGGGGCCCTCCCCACAGATACGCAGTATTTT. Translated: CASSGAGALPTDTQYF.

This clone was picked up a small number of times. This chain's CDR3 is CASSQGPVPYGYTF. CDR3 nucleotide sequence: TGCGCCAGCAGCCAAGGGCCAGTTCCCTATGGCTACACCTTC. The chain uses TRBV4-1 and TRBJ1-2, with D unclear. The germline V and J ends were trimmed by 1 base and 4 bases, with 10 bases remaining between them. CDR1 and CDR2 from the germline V gene are MGHRA and YSYEKL. This CDR3 spans 14 amino acids.

This chain connects TRBV4-2 to TRBJ2-5; 16 bases align to TRBD2. Germline trimming cut 4 bases from V and 9 bases from J; bases unmatched to any gene: 2. CDR1 and CDR2 (germline): LGHNA, YNFKEQ. This CDR3 has 14 residues. Here the CDR3 reads CASSPGLAGGAQYF. The CDR3 DNA reads TGTGCCAGCAGCCCGGGACTAGCGGGGGGGGCCCAGTACTTC.

This sequence joins TRBV3-1 (or the pseudogene TRBV3-2) and TRBJ2-1; maybe TRBD2 (6 bases). Germline CDR1 is LGHDT and CDR2 is YNNKEL (reference sequence). CDR3 size: 15 residues. The V and J ends lost 3 bases and 5 bases respectively, with 14 bases between them. The CDR3 region has the DNA TGTGCCAGCAGCCAGAACCGGGACTCAAACAATGAGCAGTTCTTC. Its protein is CASSQNRDSNNEQFF.

The chain has TRBV3-1 (or the pseudogene TRBV3-2) and TRBJ2-1; 9 nucleotides agree with TRBD1. Germline trimming cut 5 bases from V and 6 bases from J; bases unmatched to any gene: 11. The CDR3 has 16 residues. The germline gives CDR1 LGHDT, CDR2 YNNKEL (reference sequence). CDR3 region: CASSSAADRGSNEQFF. In DNA, the CDR3 is TGTGCCAGCAGCTCGGCAGCGGACAGGGGAAGCAATGAGCAGTTCTTC.

The chain has TRBV6-5 and TRBJ1-1, with 9 positions matching TRBD1. The CDR3 has 13 residues. The junction had 4 bases not matched to a gene; V was cut back by 6 bases and J by 5 bases. Germline lookup yields CDR1 MNHEY and CDR2 SVGAGI. This CDR3 reads CASSRQGGTEAFF. The CDR3 nucleotides read TGTGCCAGCAGCCGACAGGGGGGGACTGAAGCTTTCTTT.

This clone was observed a single time. The chain carries TRBV2 and TRBJ1-2; TRBD1 matches 7 bases. The V segment lost 6 bases and the J segment 2 bases; nucleotides outside the gene matches: 12. The CDR3 has 16 residues. The germline gives CDR1 SNHLY, CDR2 FYNNEI. CDR3 coding DNA: TGTGCCAGCAGCCTTGGACAGGCGACAGTCAACTATGGCTACACCTTC. It specifies CASSLGQATVNYGYTF.

V usage is TRBV30 and J usage is TRBJ1-2, with a possible D match to TRBD1 (5 bases). V shed 4 bases and J shed 2 bases, with 11 bases lying between them. Germline loops: CDR1 GTSNPN, CDR2 SVGIG (reference sequence). This CDR3 region has 13 residues. The chain's CDR3 is CAWKFDSNYGYTF. In DNA form, the CDR3 reads TGTGCCTGGAAATTTGACAGCAACTATGGCTACACCTTC. Filled out from reference TRBV30 and TRBJ1-2, the complete variable domain reads SQTIHQWPATLVQPVGSPLSLECTVEGTSNPNLYWYRQAAGRGLQLLFYSVGIGQISSEVPQNLSASRPQDRQFILSSKKLLLSDSGFYLCAWKFDSNYGYTFGSGTRLTVV.